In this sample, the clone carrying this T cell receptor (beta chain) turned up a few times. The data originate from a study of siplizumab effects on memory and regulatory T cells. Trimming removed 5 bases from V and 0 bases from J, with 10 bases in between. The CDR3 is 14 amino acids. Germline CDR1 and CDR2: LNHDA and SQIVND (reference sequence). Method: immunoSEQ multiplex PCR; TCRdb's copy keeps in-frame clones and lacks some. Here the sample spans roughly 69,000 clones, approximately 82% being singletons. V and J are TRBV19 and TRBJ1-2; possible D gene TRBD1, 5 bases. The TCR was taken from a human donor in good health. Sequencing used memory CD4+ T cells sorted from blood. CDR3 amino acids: CASSLRQSNYGYTF. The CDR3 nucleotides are TGTGCCAGTAGTTTACGACAGTCTAACTATGGCTACACCTTC.